One TCR beta chain is described in this entry. The V and J ends lost 3 bases and 4 bases, in that order; junction bases with no gene match: 6. This CDR3 comprises 15 residues. Germline lookup yields CDR1 MDHEN and CDR2 SYDVKM. The table came from immunoSEQ multiplex PCR; TCRdb's copy has only in-frame clones and leaves some out. The sample lists about 140,000 clones; roughly 80% were seen once. This entry belongs to a study of blood T cell repertoires in COVID-19. The chain carries TRBV28 and TRBJ2-1; 7 bases map to TRBD2. The sequence was obtained from a woman aged 80 or over with acute or convalescent COVID-19. The sequenced material came from peripheral blood. The CDR3: CASSFREGRYNEQFF. The CDR3 bases are TGTGCCAGCAGTTTTAGGGAGGGCCGGTACAATGAGCAGTTCTTC.